The 6 T cell receptor beta chains below come from one sample, sequenced in a study of shared clonotypes between healthy human individuals. The table came from immunoSEQ multiplex PCR; TCRdb's copy has only in-frame clones and leaves some out. Of about 1,500,000 clones in the sample, approximately 96% were seen once. Sequencing input: naive CD4+ T cells sorted from blood. Subset noted: CD45RA+ positively selected. The receptors were sampled from a man aged 30 to 45 in good health.

For this clone: Distinct nucleotide sequences in the sample also encode this CDR3. The V call is TRBV29-1, the J call TRBJ2-1; the match to TRBD2 covers 14 bases. From germline, CDR1 is SQVTM and CDR2 ANQGSEA. The V gene end was trimmed by 4 bases and the J gene end by 6 bases; junction bases not matched to a gene: 2. CDR3 size: 14 residues. This CDR3 is CSVVGLAGGNEQFF. DNA of the CDR3: TGCAGCGTTGTTGGACTAGCGGGAGGCAATGAGCAGTTCTTC.

This chain uses TRBV5-6 with TRBJ1-2; 12 bases are a match to TRBD1. The J segment lost 8 bases and the V segment lost 0 bases, leaving 8 bases of the junction unmatched. This CDR3 spans 16 amino acids. Germline V gene data show CDR1 as SGHDT and CDR2 as YYEEEE. CDR3 residues: CASSLAWGQGAGGYTF. CDR3 bases: TGTGCCAGCAGCTTGGCTTGGGGACAGGGGGCCGGAGGCTACACCTTC.

This clone was seen only once. The rearrangement joins TRBV7-9 to TRBJ2-2, with 7 bases fitting TRBD1. The length of the CDR3 is 16 residues. V gave up 4 bases and J gave up 7 bases; unmatched junction bases: 12. CDR1 and CDR2 from the germline V gene are SEHNR and FQNEAQ (reference sequence). In DNA, the CDR3 is TGTGCCAGCAGCTCGACCCGGGGCAGGGGGTTCGGGGAGCTGTTTTTT. It specifies CASSSTRGRGFGELFF. Combining the CDR3 with reference TRBV7-9 and TRBJ2-2 gives the whole variable domain DTGVSQNPRHKITKRGQNVTFRCDPISEHNRLYWYRQTLGQGPEFLTYFQNEAQLEKSRLLSDRFSAERPKGSFSTLEIQRTEQGDSAMYLCASSSTRGRGFGELFFGEGSRLTVL.

In this sample, this clone turned up once. V and J are TRBV5-4 and TRBJ2-1, with 9 bases fitting TRBD1. Losses at the gene ends were 5 bases for V and 10 bases for J; bases not matched to a gene: 7. The CDR3 covers 13 residues. Germline V gene sequence: CDR1 SGHNT, CDR2 YYREEE (reference sequence). CDR3 protein: CASSRDRAREQFF. In DNA form, the CDR3 reads TGTGCCAGCAGTCGGGACAGGGCTCGGGAGCAGTTCTTC. The full variable domain, rest sourced from reference TRBV5-4 and TRBJ2-1, is ETGVTQSPTHLIKTRGQQVTLRCSSQSGHNTVSWYQQALGQGPQFIFQYYREEENGRGNFPPRFSGLQFPNYSSELNVNALELDDSALYLCASSRDRAREQFFGPGTRLTVL.

The chain couples TRBV7-9 to TRBJ2-5; 8 bases are shared with TRBD1. The CDR3 runs 12 residues. V gave up 6 bases and J gave up 3 bases; unmatched junction bases: 0. The germline V gene has CDR1 SEHNR and CDR2 FQNEAQ (reference sequence). The CDR3 region is CASRDREETQYF. The CDR3 DNA sequence: TGTGCCAGCAGGGACAGGGAAGAGACCCAGTACTTC.

In regard to this clone: Distinct nucleotide sequences in the sample also encode this CDR3. The chain is built from TRBV27 and TRBJ2-7; D is undetermined. The germline V and J ends were trimmed by 4 bases and 1 base, with 2 bases remaining between them. Germline CDR1 and CDR2: MNHEY and SMNVEV (reference sequence). CDR3 length: 11 amino acids. This CDR3 reads CASSSSYEQYF. As DNA, the CDR3 is TGTGCCAGCAGTTCGTCCTACGAGCAGTACTTC.